This TCR beta chain was documented in a study of cytomegalovirus exposure and HLA in healthy donors. As regards this clone: Within the sample, other DNA sequences also encode this same CDR3.

This PCR relied on a set of 60 Vbeta primers and 13 Jbeta primers. The method was immunoSEQ multiplex PCR; TCRdb's version includes in-frame clones alone and lacks a portion of them. The repertoire holds around 210,000 clones, with approximately 78% as singletons. The sequence was collected from a woman aged 40 to 50 in good health and CMV-seronegative. Material: PBMCs.

The CDR3 nucleotides are TGTGCCAGCAGCCTAACAGGGAACACTGAAGCTTTCTTT. Protein product: CASSLTGNTEAFF. The chain carries TRBV5-5 and TRBJ1-1; D may be TRBD1 (5 bases). Germline CDR1 is SGHKS and CDR2 is YYEKEE (reference sequence). With 4 bases removed from V and 1 base from J, the gap between germline ends came to 8 bases. This CDR3 spans 13 amino acids.